This T cell receptor (beta chain) appears in the sequencing data of a study of cytomegalovirus exposure and HLA in healthy donors. Study-level background: Genotyping of 400 or so donors showed that approximately 83% belonged to the Caucasian-associated ancestry cluster. Broader study findings: Analyzed later, association rates of TCRs varied across HLA loci, with DRB1 most and HLA-C fewest. With later analysis, a missense DCLRE1C variant became linked to TCR beta V- and J-gene trimming.

Healthy donors of bone marrow made up the group. Primers: 60 Vbeta forward and 13 Jbeta reverse. Sequenced by immunoSEQ multiplex PCR; TCRdb stores in-frame clones only, minus some. Among about 150,000 clones listed, approximately 9% were seen once. As concerns this clone: Its antigen is undetermined.

Germline V gene sequence: CDR1 LNHDA, CDR2 SQIVND (reference sequence). The CDR3 loop spans 17 amino acids. V lost 1 base and J lost 5; bases outside the gene matches: 10. V is TRBV19 and J is TRBJ2-1, with 8 nucleotides matching TRBD2. This receptor was identified in a woman aged 40 to 50 in good health and CMV-seropositive. What was sequenced was PBMCs. The CDR3 protein is CASSIAPVLAENNEQFF. CDR3 coding DNA: TGTGCCAGTAGTATAGCTCCGGTACTAGCGGAGAACAATGAGCAGTTCTTC. Using reference TRBV19 and TRBJ2-1 for the parts outside the CDR3, the full variable domain is DGGITQSPKYLFRKEGQNVTLSCEQNLNHDAMYWYRQDPGQGLRLIYYSQIVNDFQKGDIAEGYSVSREKKESFPLTVTSAQKNPTAFYLCASSIAPVLAENNEQFFGPGTRLTVL.